Below, 6 T cell receptor beta chains from the same sample are listed, as sequenced in a study of cytomegalovirus exposure and HLA in healthy donors. PCR used 60 Vbeta primers and 13 Jbeta primers. The assay was immunoSEQ multiplex PCR, and TCRdb's table has in-frame clones only and misses some. The profile shows approximately 70,000 clones, 65% to 70% of them singletons. Input material: PBMCs. The receptors stem from a man aged 35 to 55 in good health and CMV-seropositive.

The chain couples TRBV6-6 to TRBJ2-7; D is possibly TRBD2 (6 bases). Per the germline V gene, CDR1 is MNHNY and CDR2 is SVGAGI (reference sequence). This CDR3 has 14 amino acids. V was cut by 6 bases and J by 5 bases, with 17 bases left in between. The CDR3 region has the DNA TGTGCCAGCAGCCGAGGGGAGGAGGCCCACGAGCAGTACTTC. Its protein product is CASSRGEEAHEQYF.

This clone was observed once. This sequence joins TRBV4-1 and TRBJ2-2; D is unresolved. Germline V CDR1 and CDR2: MGHRA, YSYEKL. This CDR3 spans 14 amino acids. The V gene lost 3 bases and the J gene lost 3 bases, with 8 bases spanning the gap. The CDR3: CASSQGSYTGELFF. Here the CDR3 DNA reads TGCGCCAGCAGCCAGGGCAGCTACACCGGGGAGCTGTTTTTT.

This clone showed up many times. The chain links TRBV7-9 to TRBJ2-7; D might be TRBD1 (5 bases). This CDR3 contains 12 residues. Germline CDR1 SEHNR, CDR2 FQNEAQ (reference sequence). Between the trimmed V and J ends, which lost 1 base and 7 bases, there was a span of 8 bases. The CDR3 sequence: CASSLVGVEQYF. As DNA, the CDR3 is TGTGCCAGCAGCTTAGTAGGGGTAGAGCAGTACTTC.

This clone was seen many times. V usage is TRBV6-4 and J usage is TRBJ1-2; TRBD1 agrees at 8 bases. V lost 2 bases and J lost 7; bases outside the gene matches: 12. The germline V gene encodes CDR1 MRHNA and CDR2 SNTAGT. The CDR3 is 16 amino acids. CDR3: CASSDVVTGVGSGYTF. In nucleotides, the CDR3 is TGTGCCAGCAGTGACGTGGTGACAGGGGTAGGAAGTGGCTACACCTTC.

This clone occurred once. The V and J genes are TRBV28 and TRBJ1-1; TRBD1 might be the D (5 bases). Germline CDR1 MDHEN, CDR2 SYDVKM. The CDR3 length is 12 residues. V dropped 10 bases and J dropped 5 bases, with 14 bases sitting between them. This CDR3 reads CATLQAPTEAFF. The CDR3 DNA reads TGTGCCACCTTACAGGCTCCGACTGAAGCTTTCTTT.

The chain uses TRBV6-5 and TRBJ2-1; 11 nucleotides align to TRBD2. The junction had 9 bases not matched to a gene; V was cut back by 4 bases and J by 10 bases. The length of the CDR3 is 15 residues. Germline values: CDR1 MNHEY, CDR2 SVGAGI. The CDR3 loop reads CASSLLAGVVGEQFF. CDR3 DNA: TGTGCCAGCAGTTTACTAGCGGGAGTCGTGGGAGAGCAGTTCTTC.